The 27 T cell receptor beta chains reported below all come from one sample, sequenced in a study of OX40 agonist ivuxolimab in advanced cancers. Clones were read by immunoSEQ multiplex PCR, and TCRdb kept only the in-frame ones, dropping some. This sample has about 90,000 clones, with approximately 91% found just once. Material: CD4+ or CD8+ T cells sorted from blood, obtained in a trial of the OX40 agonist ivuxolimab. The source is an adult with an advanced solid tumor such as melanoma, head and neck, liver or kidney cancer.

This clone was seen a single time. This sequence joins TRBV5-4 and TRBJ1-1; D is perhaps TRBD1 (5 bases). The germline V gene has CDR1 SGHNT and CDR2 YYREEE (reference sequence). The CDR3 sequence is 14 residues long. The V gene lost 0 bases and the J gene lost 11 bases, with 17 bases spanning the gap. The CDR3 region has the DNA TGTGCCAGCAGCTTGGATCCTGAGGGGCGCGGGGCTTTCTTT. Encoded protein: CASSLDPEGRGAFF.

The chain employs TRBV18 and TRBJ2-5; TRBD1 matches at 7 bases. Trimming cost V 1 base and J 4 bases; bases outside gene matches: 9. This CDR3 spans 16 amino acids. Germline CDR1 KGHSH, CDR2 LQKENI. The CDR3: CASSPRLGQIGETQYF. As DNA, the CDR3 is TGTGCCAGCTCACCACGACTGGGACAGATCGGAGAGACCCAGTACTTC.

This clone is a singleton in its sample. The chain couples TRBV30 to TRBJ2-2, with D perhaps TRBD1 (5 bases). V was clipped by 1 base and J by 4 bases, with 10 bases between them. CDR3 size: 14 residues. Looked up from germline, CDR1 is GTSNPN and CDR2 is SVGIG (reference sequence). The CDR3 nucleotides read TGTGCCTGGAGTGGCTTGGGGCTCACCGGGGAGCTGTTTTTT. As protein: CAWSGLGLTGELFF.

The chain carries TRBV6-1 and TRBJ1-1; TRBD1 matches at 7 bases. Germline trimming cut 6 bases from V and 1 base from J; bases unmatched to any gene: 5. In germline, CDR1 is MNHNS, CDR2 SASEGT. The CDR3 extends over 14 amino acids. The CDR3 region is CASRRDSQNTEAFF. CDR3 sequence (DNA): TGTGCCAGCAGGAGGGACAGTCAGAACACTGAAGCTTTCTTT.

For the CDR3, the DNA is TGTGCCAGCAGCCAAATCGGGAGCGCGAACACCGGGGAGCTGTTTTTT. Its translation is CASSQIGSANTGELFF. The rearrangement uses TRBV14 and TRBJ2-2, with D perhaps TRBD2 (6 bases). Per the germline V gene, CDR1 is SGHDN and CDR2 is FVKESK. This CDR3 has 16 amino acids. Trimming took 2 bases from V and 0 from J, leaving 10 bases between them.

The rearrangement uses TRBV19 and TRBJ1-2, with 9 positions matching TRBD1. Germline V lookup: CDR1 LNHDA, CDR2 SQIVND (reference sequence). The CDR3 runs 15 residues. Losses at the gene ends were 4 bases for V and 2 bases for J; bases not matched to a gene: 5. The CDR3 loop is CASSTTGGWNYGYTF. The CDR3 region has the DNA TGTGCCAGTAGTACGACAGGGGGTTGGAACTATGGCTACACCTTC.

V usage is TRBV19 and J usage is TRBJ2-2, with 14 positions matching TRBD2. The CDR3 runs to 19 residues. V trimming: 3 bases; J trimming: 5 bases; junction bases outside the gene matches: 11. CDR1 and CDR2 (germline): LNHDA, SQIVND (reference sequence). The CDR3, as DNA: TGTGCCAGTAGTATGGGGCGGGGACTAGCGGGAGTGAAAACCGGGGAGCTGTTTTTT. As protein: CASSMGRGLAGVKTGELFF. Variable domain in full (rest from reference TRBV19 and TRBJ2-2): DGGITQSPKYLFRKEGQNVTLSCEQNLNHDAMYWYRQDPGQGLRLIYYSQIVNDFQKGDIAEGYSVSREKKESFPLTVTSAQKNPTAFYLCASSMGRGLAGVKTGELFFGEGSRLTVL.

This sequence joins TRBV4-2 and TRBJ2-7, with 9 bases that match TRBD1. The CDR3 loop spans 14 amino acids. The trim removed 6 bases at V and 2 bases at J, leaving 5 bases unmatched. Germline loops: CDR1 LGHNA, CDR2 YNFKEQ. Here the CDR3 DNA reads TGTGCCAGCAGTCCCGGGACAGGGACCTACGAGCAGTACTTC. It specifies CASSPGTGTYEQYF.

CDR3 in DNA: TGCAGCGTTGAGCTTGGGACTATCTCCCAGTTCTTC. Translated: CSVELGTISQFF. This chain connects TRBV29-1 to TRBJ2-1; 7 bases fit TRBD2. CDR3 length: 12 residues. Looked up from germline, CDR1 is SQVTM and CDR2 is ANQGSEA. Trimming removed 3 bases from V and 13 bases from J; junction bases left unmatched: 9.

The J gene is TRBJ1-2, the V gene TRBV21-1; the table's D gene call, TRBD1, was not cross checked with the DNA. TRBV21-1 is deemed a pseudogene. The CDR3 sequence is 18 residues long. This CDR3 reads CASSNQRQGICVDYGYTF. In DNA, the CDR3 is TGTGCCAGCAGCAATCAGCGGCAGGGGATTTGCGTCGACTATGGCTACACCTTC.

J is TRBJ2-5 and V is TRBV11-2; 7 nucleotides match TRBD2. Germline values: CDR1 SGHAT, CDR2 FQNNGV. V lost 4 bases to trimming and J lost 5 bases; unmatched junction nucleotides: 7. This CDR3 has 14 amino acids. The CDR3 DNA reads TGTGCCAGCAGCTCAAGACTAGCAGGGGAGACCCAGTACTTC. This codes for CASSSRLAGETQYF. Variable domain in full (rest from reference TRBV11-2 and TRBJ2-5): EAGVAQSPRYKIIEKRQSVAFWCNPISGHATLYWYQQILGQGPKLLIQFQNNGVVDDSQLPKDRFSAERLKGVDSTLKIQPAKLEDSAVYLCASSSRLAGETQYFGPGTRLLVL.

V is TRBV30 and J is TRBJ2-3, with 9 bases identical to TRBD1. V shed 0 bases, J shed 10 bases, and the junction held 2 bases outside the gene matches. CDR3 size: 12 residues. Germline-derived CDR1 and CDR2 are GTSNPN and SVGIG (reference sequence). This chain's CDR3 is CAWSVTGGAQYF. Written as DNA, the CDR3 is TGTGCCTGGAGTGTGACAGGGGGTGCGCAGTATTTT. Full variable domain (missing parts from reference TRBV30 and TRBJ2-3): SQTIHQWPATLVQPVGSPLSLECTVEGTSNPNLYWYRQAAGRGLQLLFYSVGIGQISSEVPQNLSASRPQDRQFILSSKKLLLSDSGFYLCAWSVTGGAQYFGPGTRLTVL.

The chain is built from TRBV5-1 and TRBJ2-3; D is possibly TRBD1 or TRBD2 (6 bases each). Germline CDR1 is SGHRS and CDR2 is YFSETQ. This CDR3 has 17 amino acids. Deletions cut 0 bases from V and 1 base from J, with 15 bases between. This CDR3 reads CASSLVRGQKGTDTQYF. The CDR3, as DNA: TGCGCCAGCAGCTTGGTCCGGGGGCAAAAAGGCACAGATACGCAGTATTTT.

The chain employs TRBV30 and TRBJ2-3; a weak D match, TRBD1 (5 bases). Deletions cut 1 base from V and 1 base from J, with 15 bases between. This CDR3 is 16 amino acids long. From germline, CDR1 is GTSNPN and CDR2 SVGIG (reference sequence). In nucleotides, the CDR3 is TGTGCCTGGAGTGAAGGGGCATCCAGAGGCACAGATACGCAGTATTTT. Encoded protein: CAWSEGASRGTDTQYF.

The chain uses TRBV29-1 and TRBJ2-5; no definite D call. Germline V CDR1 and CDR2: SQVTM, ANQGSEA. This CDR3 comprises 11 residues. Trimming took off 4 bases at V and 4 bases at J, with 7 bases between the two ends. DNA of the CDR3: TGCAGCGTTGGCGGCACAGAGACCCAGTACTTC. This translates into CSVGGTETQYF.

This clone showed up just a few times. V is TRBV7-2 and J is TRBJ2-7, with 7 positions matching TRBD2. J lost 3 bases, V lost 4 bases, and 6 bases had no gene match. The CDR3 runs to 14 residues. Per the germline V gene, CDR1 is SGHTA and CDR2 is FQGNSA. The DNA of the CDR3 is TGTGCCAGCAGCTGGGGGGGAGGAAGCTACGAGCAGTACTTC. The encoded protein is CASSWGGGSYEQYF.

In this sample, this clone turned up once. The gene calls are TRBV19 and TRBJ1-4; D uncertain. This CDR3 has 15 residues. V dropped 3 bases and J dropped 7 bases, with 15 bases sitting between them. Germline V gene sequence: CDR1 LNHDA, CDR2 SQIVND (reference sequence). The CDR3 here is CASSMGSRSGEKLFF. In nucleotides, the CDR3 is TGTGCCAGTAGTATGGGATCCAGGTCCGGTGAAAAACTGTTTTTT.

The V call is TRBV7-2, the J call TRBJ2-6; possibly TRBD1 for D (5 bases). The CDR3 loop spans 16 amino acids. The V and J ends lost 4 bases and 0 bases respectively, with 10 bases between them. Germline V gene lookup returns CDR1 SGHTA and CDR2 FQGNSA. CDR3 sequence reads: CASSSTANSGANVLTF. DNA for the CDR3: TGTGCCAGCAGCTCGACAGCAAACTCTGGGGCCAACGTCCTGACTTTC.

In its sample, this clone was seen once. The chain recombines TRBV6-1 with TRBJ1-2, with 9 nucleotides matching TRBD1. V lost 3 bases to trimming and J lost 1 base; unmatched junction nucleotides: 3. Germline V CDR1 and CDR2: MNHNS, SASEGT. The CDR3 is 15 residues long. The CDR3 DNA is TGTGCCAGCAGTGACCAGACAGGGGGTAACTATGGCTACACCTTC. This gives the protein CASSDQTGGNYGYTF.

The chain has TRBV4-3 and TRBJ1-4; no clear D. The germline V and J ends were trimmed by 5 bases and 3 bases, with 13 bases remaining between them. From germline, CDR1 is LGHNA and CDR2 YSLEER. There are 15 residues in the CDR3. CDR3 DNA sequence: TGCGCCAGCAGCGTCTTTGGGAGATCTAATGAAAAACTGTTTTTT. Its protein is CASSVFGRSNEKLFF.

This clone was counted between two and nine times. At one of its ends the junction is not consistent with the germline gene, which may arise from a read error. This sequence joins TRBV20-1 and TRBJ2-7; 7 positions match TRBD1. Germline V gene data show CDR1 as DFQATT and CDR2 as SNEGSKA (reference sequence). This CDR3 has 10 amino acids. CDR3 in amino acids: CSARGLGQPF. CDR3 nucleotide sequence: TGCAGTGCTAGAGGTCTGGGACAGCCATTC.

The chain recombines TRBV11-3 with TRBJ2-4, with TRBD1 matching 7 bases. The CDR3 has 16 residues. CDR1 and CDR2 (germline): SGHNT, YENEEA. V lost 5 bases, J lost 1 base, and 8 bases stayed unmatched. CDR3: CASSGNRGRAKNIQYF. CDR3 bases: TGTGCCAGCAGCGGAAACAGGGGAAGGGCCAAAAACATTCAGTACTTC. Full variable domain (missing parts from reference TRBV11-3 and TRBJ2-4): EAGVVQSPRYKIIEKKQPVAFWCNPISGHNTLYWYLQNLGQGPELLIRYENEEAVDDSQLPKDRFSAERLKGVDSTLKIQPAELGDSAVYLCASSGNRGRAKNIQYFGAGTRLSVL.

V is TRBV7-9 and J is TRBJ2-1, with D possibly matching TRBD1 (6 bases). The CDR3 length is 15 residues. The germline V gene has CDR1 SEHNR and CDR2 FQNEAQ (reference sequence). Trimming pared 5 bases from V and 4 bases from J, leaving 15 bases between. CDR3 loop: CASSHRQASYNEQFF. The CDR3 region has the DNA TGTGCCAGCAGCCACCGACAGGCAAGTTACAATGAGCAGTTCTTC. Complete variable domain (other parts from reference TRBV7-9 and TRBJ2-1): DTGVSQNPRHKITKRGQNVTFRCDPISEHNRLYWYRQTLGQGPEFLTYFQNEAQLEKSRLLSDRFSAERPKGSFSTLEIQRTEQGDSAMYLCASSHRQASYNEQFFGPGTRLTVL.

J is TRBJ1-4 and V is TRBV18; D unresolved. Germline V CDR1 and CDR2: KGHSH, LQKENI. Trimming removed 2 bases at V and 7 bases at J, with 11 bases between. The CDR3 is 14 amino acids. The CDR3 here is CASSPSSDGEKLFF. In nucleotides, the CDR3 is TGTGCCAGCTCACCATCCAGCGATGGTGAAAAACTGTTTTTT.

The chain has TRBV9 and TRBJ1-1, with 8 bases that match TRBD1. The CDR3 sequence is 15 residues long. Germline CDR1 is SGDLS and CDR2 is YYNGEE. V lost 4 bases and J lost 1; bases outside the gene matches: 6. The CDR3 reads CASSSGQGRNTEAFF. The CDR3 DNA follows: TGTGCCAGCAGCTCCGGACAGGGACGGAACACTGAAGCTTTCTTT.

This clone occurred once. This chain joins TRBV21-1 and TRBJ1-2; TRBD1 is the table's D call, not checked against the DNA. TRBV21-1 is a documented pseudogene. The CDR3 consists of 14 residues. The CDR3 region has the DNA TGTGCCAGCACCCTGGGACAGGGGAGCTATGGCTACACCTTC. It codes for CASTLGQGSYGYTF.

The rearrangement uses TRBV2 and TRBJ2-5, with no clear D. The V end lost 2 bases, the J end lost 3 bases, and 10 bases lay between the germline ends. Germline lookup yields CDR1 SNHLY and CDR2 FYNNEI. This CDR3 has 14 residues. The CDR3 DNA reads TGTGCCAGCAGTGAATATTTAGCAGAAGAGACCCAGTACTTC. Encoded protein: CASSEYLAEETQYF.